This entry describes one TCR beta chain. As yet, its antigen is unknown. The CDR3 end falls 3 residues outside the read, so it is completed with the germline J gene. This sample was taken from a study of Tregs in tolerant kidney transplant recipients. Study overall: Recipients received nonmyeloablative bone marrow transplants from related graft donors, with transient mixed chimerism.

Thawed PBMCs were FACS-sorted into unstimulated CD4+CD25+CD127- regulatory T cells, CD4+CD25- non-regulatory cells, CD4 and CD8 cells. Findings and limits, study-wide: For some patients, primers changed over time, blocking nucleotide-level comparison. In tolerant patients, donor-specific Tregs outgrew total Tregs, suggesting antigen-driven expansion.

Germline V lookup: CDR1 DFQATT, CDR2 SNEGSKA (reference sequence). The CDR3 contains 11 residues. Trimming took 6 bases from V and 7 from J, leaving 11 bases between them. Sequencing was performed with immunoSEQ multiplex PCR; in TCRdb, only in-frame clones are kept and a portion is missing. In total, the table holds 48,000 or so clones. The sequence came from a human donor who received a combined kidney and bone marrow transplant. This material consisted of CD4+ T cells from blood, taken before the transplant. The rearrangement joins TRBV20-1 to TRBJ2-3, with D unclear. The CDR3 spells CSAPDSHTQYF. CDR3 DNA (partial): TGCAGTGCCCCAGACTCACATACG.